A single sample is the source of the 11 T cell receptor beta chains below, sequenced in a study of PD-1 blockade in classical Hodgkin lymphoma. The data were produced by immunoSEQ multiplex PCR, yet TCRdb's version contains in-frame clones alone and is incomplete. This sample has some 22,000 clones, with over 70% found just once. Exposure to brentuximab vedotin varied, and each patient had relapsed following autologous stem cell transplantation. The sample here was peripheral blood mononuclear cells (PBMCs), taken before the second cycle of nivolumab. All receptors come from a human donor with classical Hodgkin lymphoma.

The CDR3 nucleotides read TGTGCCAGCTCAACGATAGGACAGGGGCAGAACACTGAAGCTTTCTTT. Its translation is CASSTIGQGQNTEAFF. The rearrangement joins TRBV18 to TRBJ1-1, with TRBD1 matching 9 bases. The germline gives CDR1 KGHSH, CDR2 LQKENI. This CDR3 region has 16 residues. Losses at the gene ends were 5 bases for V and 1 base for J; bases not matched to a gene: 8. The variable domain in full, completed from reference TRBV18 and TRBJ1-1, reads NAGVMQNPRHLVRRRGQEARLRCSPMKGHSHVYWYRQLPEEGLKFMVYLQKENIIDESGMPKERFSAEFPKEGPSILRIQQVVRGDSAAYFCASSTIGQGQNTEAFFGQGTRLTVV.

CDR3: CASSESRIGNTIYF. For the CDR3, the DNA is TGTGCCAGCAGTGAAAGTCGTATTGGAAACACCATATATTTT. The rearrangement links TRBV6-1 to TRBJ1-3; D gene ambiguous. The germline V gene has CDR1 MNHNS and CDR2 SASEGT. The ends were cut back, 2 bases at V and 3 bases at J, with 8 bases in the middle. This CDR3 is 14 amino acids long.

The V and J genes are TRBV5-1 and TRBJ1-1; TRBD1 matches 9 bases. The CDR3 loop spans 15 amino acids. The germline V gene encodes CDR1 SGHRS and CDR2 YFSETQ. Unmatched junction bases numbered 4, after V lost 4 bases and J lost 0 bases. For the CDR3, the DNA is TGCGCCAGCAGCAAGACAGGGGGACTGAACACTGAAGCTTTCTTT. Translated, it gives CASSKTGGLNTEAFF.

This clone turned up a few times. This chain connects TRBV25-1 to TRBJ1-1; D uncertain. CDR3 length equals 12 residues. V lost 7 bases to trimming and J lost 11 bases, with 17 bases between them. Germline-derived CDR1 and CDR2 are MGHDK and SYGVNS. CDR3 amino acids: CASTEGIGSAFF. The CDR3 region has the DNA TGTGCCAGCACAGAGGGTATTGGTAGTGCTTTCTTT.

The J gene is TRBJ2-3, the V gene TRBV4-2; tentative D call: TRBD2 (5 bases). CDR1 LGHNA and CDR2 YNFKEQ come from the germline V gene. The CDR3 covers 16 residues. V was trimmed by 4 bases and J by 2 bases, leaving 16 bases between them. The CDR3 nucleotides read TGTGCCAGCAGCCGGAGGTCGGGCGACACCACAGATACGCAGTATTTT. It yields the protein CASSRRSGDTTDTQYF.

This chain uses TRBV30 with TRBJ1-2; the D gene is possibly TRBD1 (5 bases). With 3 bases removed from V and 3 bases from J, the gap between germline ends came to 5 bases. This CDR3 has 11 amino acids. Germline assignment: CDR1 GTSNPN and CDR2 SVGIG (reference sequence). The CDR3 here is CAWSRDYGYTF. The CDR3 DNA follows: TGTGCCTGGAGCAGGGACTATGGCTACACCTTC. The full variable domain, completed using reference TRBV30 and TRBJ1-2, is SQTIHQWPATLVQPVGSPLSLECTVEGTSNPNLYWYRQAAGRGLQLLFYSVGIGQISSEVPQNLSASRPQDRQFILSSKKLLLSDSGFYLCAWSRDYGYTFGSGTRLTVV.

The rearrangement links TRBV6-1 to TRBJ1-5; D remains unclear. Trimming pared 8 bases from V and 1 base from J, leaving 12 bases between. This CDR3 region has 14 residues. CDR1 MNHNS and CDR2 SASEGT come from the germline V gene. In DNA form, the CDR3 reads TGTGCCAGCGCGGAGGGCATCAGCAATCAGCCCCAGCATTTT. It specifies CASAEGISNQPQHF.

This chain joins TRBV28 and TRBJ2-1; 13 bases align to TRBD2. Germline assignment: CDR1 MDHEN and CDR2 SYDVKM. This CDR3 has 15 amino acids. V trimming: 5 bases; J trimming: 10 bases; junction bases outside the gene matches: 8. The DNA for the CDR3 is TGTGCCAGCAGTCAGGGACTAGCGGGATTCTGGGAGCAGTTCTTC. Its translation: CASSQGLAGFWEQFF.

The rearrangement uses TRBV5-4 and TRBJ2-7; 7 bases are a match to TRBD1. Germline CDR1 is SGHNT and CDR2 is YYREEE (reference sequence). J lost 7 bases, V lost 2 bases, and 9 bases had no gene match. The CDR3 consists of 14 residues. The CDR3 region is CASSFGQDREEQYF. The CDR3 nucleotides are TGTGCCAGCAGCTTCGGACAGGACCGGGAAGAGCAGTACTTC. Together with reference TRBV5-4 and TRBJ2-7, the CDR3 gives the full variable domain: ETGVTQSPTHLIKTRGQQVTLRCSSQSGHNTVSWYQQALGQGPQFIFQYYREEENGRGNFPPRFSGLQFPNYSSELNVNALELDDSALYLCASSFGQDREEQYFGPGTRLTVT.

The chain links TRBV27 to TRBJ2-1; TRBD2 matches 10 bases. Germline assignment: CDR1 MNHEY and CDR2 SMNVEV (reference sequence). Trimming took 4 bases from V and 0 from J; bases not matched to a gene: 3. The CDR3 totals 16 residues. The CDR3 is CASSSPSGSSYNEQFF. The CDR3, as DNA: TGTGCCAGCAGTTCCCCTAGCGGGAGCTCCTACAATGAGCAGTTCTTC.

The V call is TRBV6-6, the J call TRBJ2-2; the D gene is possibly TRBD2 (5 bases). The V end lost 7 bases, the J end lost 6 bases, and 12 bases lay between the germline ends. CDR1 and CDR2 from the germline V gene are MNHNY and SVGAGI (reference sequence). The length of the CDR3 is 13 residues. The CDR3 sequence is CASISRGPGELFF. The DNA for the CDR3 is TGTGCCAGCATCTCCCGCGGGCCCGGGGAGCTGTTTTTT.